The 8 T cell receptor beta chains given below trace back to one sample, sequenced in a study of glioma-infiltrating T cells after dendritic cell vaccination. Time point noted: after dendritic cell vaccination, including at tumor progression/relapse. Assay: immunoSEQ multiplex PCR; the TCRdb copy retains only in-frame clones and omits some. The profile covers 75,000 to 95,000 clones, with 80% to 90% appearing a single time and approximately 2.1% taken by the ten largest. The sequencing used blood, collected after dendritic cell vaccination. These receptors came from a human donor with glioblastoma.

The chain uses TRBV7-2 and TRBJ2-7; 9 nucleotides align to TRBD1. The CDR3 has 15 residues. Germline V gene sequence: CDR1 SGHTA, CDR2 FQGNSA. The J segment lost 3 bases and the V segment lost 5 bases, leaving 8 bases of the junction unmatched. Written as DNA, the CDR3 is TGTGCCAGCAGCCAGAGGGGGGACAGGGACTACGAGCAGTACTTC. Residues: CASSQRGDRDYEQYF.

The CDR3 nucleotides read TGTGCCATGGGGGGGGGAGCTGAAGCTTTCTTT. It is translated as CAMGGGAEAFF. The genes are TRBV2 and TRBJ1-1; D is perhaps TRBD1 (5 bases). The V end was cut by 10 bases, the J end by 6 bases, with 12 bases between. Germline CDR1 and CDR2: SNHLY and FYNNEI. The CDR3 contains 11 residues.

V usage is TRBV5-6 and J usage is TRBJ2-7; maybe TRBD2 (6 bases). Germline CDR1 and CDR2: SGHDT and YYEEEE. The CDR3 sequence is 15 residues long. V lost 4 bases and J lost 3, with 17 bases in between. The CDR3 sequence: CASSAGRTVHYEQYF. In nucleotides, the CDR3 is TGTGCCAGCAGCGCAGGGAGGACGGTACACTACGAGCAGTACTTC.

This chain connects TRBV7-3 to TRBJ2-2, with D maybe TRBD2 (6 bases). Germline CDR1 is SGHTA and CDR2 is FQGTGA. The V and J ends lost 5 bases and 0 bases respectively, with 16 bases between them. CDR3 length: 17 amino acids. The chain's CDR3 is CASSPRRGRTNTGELFF. The CDR3 bases are TGTGCCAGCAGCCCCCGTAGAGGGAGGACGAACACCGGGGAGCTGTTTTTT.

In this sample, this clone turned up many times. The rearrangement links TRBV19 to TRBJ1-2; 8 nucleotides match TRBD1. Germline-derived CDR1 and CDR2 are LNHDA and SQIVND (reference sequence). The CDR3 length is 16 residues. The J segment lost 8 bases and the V segment lost 3 bases, leaving 14 bases of the junction unmatched. The CDR3 reads CASSITWDRSLGGYTF. For the CDR3, the DNA is TGTGCCAGTAGTATCACTTGGGACAGGAGCCTGGGGGGCTACACCTTC.

This chain connects TRBV27 to TRBJ2-3, with TRBD1 identical over 9 bases. Per germline, CDR1 MNHEY and CDR2 SMNVEV (reference sequence). CDR3 length equals 13 residues. With 10 bases clipped from V and 3 bases from J, the junction kept 5 bases outside the gene matches. Here the CDR3 reads CATKQGATDTQYF. The CDR3 nucleotides are TGTGCCACCAAACAGGGGGCGACAGATACGCAGTATTTT.

The chain has TRBV7-7 and TRBJ2-2; maybe TRBD2 (6 bases). The CDR3 runs 15 residues. The germline V gene has CDR1 SSHAT and CDR2 FNYEAQ (reference sequence). CDR3 protein: CALPGDHVSTGELFF. The CDR3 coding sequence is TGTGCTCTTCCGGGGGACCACGTTTCCACCGGGGAGCTGTTTTTT.

This clone showed up just a few times. This rearrangement joins TRBV5-8 to TRBJ1-1; no clear D gene. Germline CDR1 SGHTS, CDR2 YDEGEE. Trimming pared 1 base from V and 1 base from J, leaving 8 bases between. The CDR3 sequence is 14 residues long. This chain's CDR3 is CASSLRGTNTEAFF. CDR3 DNA sequence: TGTGCCAGCAGCTTGCGGGGAACGAACACTGAAGCTTTCTTT.